A single sample gave rise to the 22 T cell receptor beta chains below, sequenced in a study of blood T cell repertoires in COVID-19. Produced via immunoSEQ multiplex PCR; TCRdb's table is partial and in-frame only. The sample consists of 95,000 to 150,000 clones, around three quarters of them appearing once. The sequencing sample was made of peripheral blood. These receptors were taken from a woman at least 80 years old with acute or convalescent COVID-19.

This sequence joins TRBV7-2 and TRBJ2-1, with 8 nucleotides matching TRBD1. Germline V gene data show CDR1 as SGHTA and CDR2 as FQGNSA. J lost 9 bases, V lost 3 bases, and 4 bases had no gene match. The CDR3 is made up of 13 amino acids. The CDR3 is CASSFQGASEQFF. The CDR3 bases are TGTGCCAGCAGCTTCCAGGGGGCAAGTGAGCAGTTCTTC.

J is TRBJ1-5 and V is TRBV28, with D perhaps TRBD1 (5 bases). The CDR3 covers 13 residues. The germline gives CDR1 MDHEN, CDR2 SYDVKM. V was pared by 5 bases and J by 5 bases, with 10 bases between. The CDR3 nucleotides are TGTGCCAGCAGTCTGGCAGGGCATCAGCCCCAGCATTTT. Protein: CASSLAGHQPQHF.

This clone was recorded only once. The chain combines TRBV5-1 with TRBJ2-1, with 8 bases aligning to TRBD2. The CDR3 consists of 16 residues. CDR1 and CDR2 from the germline V gene are SGHRS and YFSETQ. V lost 4 bases, J lost 5 bases, and 11 bases stayed unmatched. CDR3 DNA sequence: TGCGCCAGCAGCGGGGGGACTAGTCCGACCAACAATGAGCAGTTCTTC. Residues: CASSGGTSPTNNEQFF.

This sequence joins TRBV3-1 (or the pseudogene TRBV3-2) and TRBJ1-1, with D possibly TRBD1 on 5 matching bases. The CDR3 extends over 13 amino acids. Trimming left V 1 base short and J 3 bases short, with 6 bases between. Per the germline V gene, CDR1 is LGHDT and CDR2 is YNNKEL (reference sequence). CDR3 in amino acids: CASSQGRDTEAFF. The CDR3 DNA reads TGTGCCAGCAGCCAAGGCAGGGACACTGAAGCTTTCTTT.

The chain links TRBV11-2 to TRBJ2-5; 8 nucleotides match TRBD1. The CDR3 is 14 amino acids. Germline CDR1 and CDR2: SGHAT and FQNNGV. The junction had 3 bases not matched to a gene; V was cut back by 1 base and J by 5 bases. The CDR3 DNA follows: TGTGCCAGCAGCTTAGCAGGGGGCGATGAGACCCAGTACTTC. Protein: CASSLAGGDETQYF. Full variable domain (missing parts from reference TRBV11-2 and TRBJ2-5): EAGVAQSPRYKIIEKRQSVAFWCNPISGHATLYWYQQILGQGPKLLIQFQNNGVVDDSQLPKDRFSAERLKGVDSTLKIQPAKLEDSAVYLCASSLAGGDETQYFGPGTRLLVL.

The chain joins TRBV5-6 to TRBJ1-5; 7 bases match TRBD1. The ends lost 0 bases at V and 6 bases at J; junction bases unmatched: 9. The germline gives CDR1 SGHDT, CDR2 YYEEEE. The CDR3 runs 16 residues. The CDR3 DNA is TGTGCCAGCAGCTTGGCCTCGGCAGGGGGTTTTCAGCCCCAGCATTTT. It translates to CASSLASAGGFQPQHF.

The chain joins TRBV7-2 to TRBJ2-1, with 7 nucleotides matching TRBD2. Germline CDR1 and CDR2: SGHTA and FQGNSA. V was clipped by 2 bases and J by 3 bases; unmatched bases: 4. CDR3 length: 15 residues. The DNA of the CDR3 is TGTGCCAGCAGCTTACAGGCTAGCGGCTACAATGAGCAGTTCTTC. This translates into CASSLQASGYNEQFF.

This clone was seen a handful of times. The chain is built from TRBV7-9 and TRBJ2-5; TRBD2 matches 14 bases. Unmatched junction bases numbered 7, after V lost 5 bases and J lost 5 bases. Germline V gene data show CDR1 as SEHNR and CDR2 as FQNEAQ (reference sequence). The length of the CDR3 is 16 residues. Here the CDR3 reads CASSPGTSGRTETQYF. Written as DNA, the CDR3 is TGTGCCAGCAGCCCTGGGACTAGCGGGAGAACGGAGACCCAGTACTTC.

This rearrangement joins TRBV6-5 to TRBJ1-3; a possible D gene is TRBD1 (6 bases). CDR3 length: 15 amino acids. V shed 8 bases and J shed 0 bases, with 14 bases lying between them. CDR1 is MNHEY, CDR2 SVGAGI, per germline. The CDR3 sequence is CASRRGTLSGNTIYF. CDR3 bases: TGTGCCAGCCGAAGGGGGACCCTCTCTGGAAACACCATATATTTT.

The rearrangement links TRBV30 to TRBJ1-2; D is uncertain. Germline-derived CDR1 and CDR2 are GTSNPN and SVGIG (reference sequence). CDR3 length: 11 amino acids. V lost 4 bases and J 4 bases, leaving 7 bases between the germline ends. CDR3 loop: CAWTGSYGYTF. CDR3 DNA: TGTGCCTGGACCGGGTCCTATGGCTACACCTTC.

This clone has only one observation. The V gene is TRBV19, the J gene TRBJ1-5; 7 nucleotides line up with TRBD1. The CDR3 has 15 amino acids. Trimming took 5 bases from V and 6 from J; bases not matched to a gene: 10. In germline, CDR1 is LNHDA, CDR2 SQIVND (reference sequence). CDR3 amino acids: CASSVGTAVTQPQHF. Here the CDR3 DNA reads TGTGCCAGTAGTGTCGGGACAGCGGTAACTCAGCCCCAGCATTTT.

CDR3 region: CASSPGTGRLTQFF. The CDR3, as DNA: TGCGCCAGCAGCCCCGGGACAGGGAGGTTGACGCAGTTCTTC. This chain links TRBV4-3 with TRBJ2-1; 9 bases are shared with TRBD1. V was pared by 4 bases and J by 12 bases, with 10 bases of the junction left unmatched. The CDR3 has 14 residues. CDR1 is LGHNA and CDR2 is YSLEER in the germline V gene.

On this clone itself: Relative to the germline gene, one junction end is altered; a read error may explain this. This chain joins TRBV5-1 and TRBJ2-2; 8 positions agree with TRBD2. This CDR3 is 15 amino acids long. CDR1 and CDR2 from the germline V gene are SGHRS and YFSETQ. CDR3 sequence: CARSLDGGAGGELFF. The CDR3 DNA is TGCGCCCGCAGCTTGGACGGGGGGGCCGGCGGGGAGCTGTTTTTT.

This clone turned up a few times. The V gene is TRBV19, the J gene TRBJ1-2; possibly TRBD1 for D (6 bases). This CDR3 spans 12 amino acids. V lost 8 bases and J 5 bases, leaving 12 bases between the germline ends. Germline V gives CDR1 LNHDA, CDR2 SQIVND (reference sequence). CDR3 loop: CASLRGPYGYTF. The CDR3 DNA sequence: TGTGCCAGTCTCAGGGGACCTTATGGCTACACCTTC.

The chain carries TRBV4-3 and TRBJ1-4, with D perhaps matching TRBD1 (5 bases). Germline CDR1 LGHNA, CDR2 YSLEER. The CDR3 covers 17 residues. V gave up 0 bases and J gave up 6 bases, with 17 bases separating them. The CDR3 bases are TGCGCCAGCAGCCAAGATTTGACCGGGGGAGGGTATGAAAAACTGTTTTTT. It encodes CASSQDLTGGGYEKLFF.

This chain links TRBV15 with TRBJ2-1; D remains ambiguous. CDR1 is LNHNV and CDR2 is YYDKDF in the germline V gene (reference sequence). Between the trimmed V and J ends, which lost 1 base and 2 bases, there was a span of 6 bases. The CDR3 has 14 amino acids. CDR3 loop: CATSRGQTYNEQFF. CDR3 DNA sequence: TGTGCCACCAGCAGAGGTCAGACCTACAATGAGCAGTTCTTC.

The chain links TRBV15 to TRBJ1-5; the match to TRBD1 covers 7 bases. The CDR3 extends over 15 amino acids. Germline V gives CDR1 LNHNV, CDR2 YYDKDF (reference sequence). The V gene end was trimmed by 3 bases and the J gene end by 5 bases; junction bases not matched to a gene: 7. The CDR3 loop reads CATSSRGQFDQPQHF. Here the CDR3 DNA reads TGTGCCACCAGCAGCCGGGGACAGTTTGATCAGCCCCAGCATTTT.

The V and J genes are TRBV6-5 and TRBJ2-7, with TRBD1 matching over 8 bases. CDR1 is MNHEY and CDR2 is SVGAGI in the germline V gene. The CDR3 is 15 amino acids. V lost 7 bases to trimming and J lost 1 base; unmatched junction nucleotides: 9. CDR3 sequence (DNA): TGTGCCAGCACCGAAGGGCAGGGGGCGTCCTACGAGCAGTACTTC. Translating it yields CASTEGQGASYEQYF.

This sequence joins TRBV30 and TRBJ1-4; a weak D match, TRBD1 (5 bases). The V gene's germline CDR1 is GTSNPN and CDR2 SVGIG (reference sequence). The CDR3 is 14 amino acids. The V and J ends lost 4 bases and 8 bases respectively, with 17 bases between them. For the CDR3, the DNA is TGTGCCTGGACCTTCAGGGTAGTTGGGGAAAAACTGTTTTTT. Translation gives CAWTFRVVGEKLFF.

The chain is built from TRBV6-2 or TRBV6-3 and TRBJ2-7; 9 nucleotides align to TRBD1. CDR1 is MNHEY, CDR2 SVGEGT, per germline. This CDR3 has 15 amino acids. The ends lost 5 bases at V and 2 bases at J; junction bases unmatched: 7. The CDR3 reads CASSPGQGWTYEQYF. CDR3 sequence (DNA): TGTGCCAGCAGTCCAGGACAGGGGTGGACCTACGAGCAGTACTTC.

This clone was detected a few times. This chain links TRBV6-5 with TRBJ2-1; 7 positions agree with TRBD2. Looked up from germline, CDR1 is MNHEY and CDR2 is SVGAGI. This CDR3 region has 14 residues. Losses at the gene ends were 6 bases for V and 1 base for J; bases not matched to a gene: 3. The CDR3 nucleotides read TGTGCCAGCAGGCAAGCGGGGTCCTACAATGAGCAGTTCTTC. Its protein is CASRQAGSYNEQFF.

Only a few counts were recorded for this clone. The chain employs TRBV5-8 and TRBJ2-3, with D hard to call. Germline CDR1 reads SGHTS; CDR2 reads YDEGEE. V lost 1 base, J lost 0 bases, and 6 bases lay in between. The CDR3 contains 14 residues. The CDR3 is CASSLSPSTDTQYF. Written as DNA, the CDR3 is TGTGCCAGCAGCTTGTCCCCTAGCACAGATACGCAGTATTTT. The variable domain in full, with the rest retrieved from reference TRBV5-8 and TRBJ2-3, is EAGVTQSPTHLIKTRGQQATLRCSPISGHTSVYWYQQALGLGLQFLLWYDEGEERNRGNFPPRFSGRQFPNYSSELNVNALELEDSALYLCASSLSPSTDTQYFGPGTRLTVL.